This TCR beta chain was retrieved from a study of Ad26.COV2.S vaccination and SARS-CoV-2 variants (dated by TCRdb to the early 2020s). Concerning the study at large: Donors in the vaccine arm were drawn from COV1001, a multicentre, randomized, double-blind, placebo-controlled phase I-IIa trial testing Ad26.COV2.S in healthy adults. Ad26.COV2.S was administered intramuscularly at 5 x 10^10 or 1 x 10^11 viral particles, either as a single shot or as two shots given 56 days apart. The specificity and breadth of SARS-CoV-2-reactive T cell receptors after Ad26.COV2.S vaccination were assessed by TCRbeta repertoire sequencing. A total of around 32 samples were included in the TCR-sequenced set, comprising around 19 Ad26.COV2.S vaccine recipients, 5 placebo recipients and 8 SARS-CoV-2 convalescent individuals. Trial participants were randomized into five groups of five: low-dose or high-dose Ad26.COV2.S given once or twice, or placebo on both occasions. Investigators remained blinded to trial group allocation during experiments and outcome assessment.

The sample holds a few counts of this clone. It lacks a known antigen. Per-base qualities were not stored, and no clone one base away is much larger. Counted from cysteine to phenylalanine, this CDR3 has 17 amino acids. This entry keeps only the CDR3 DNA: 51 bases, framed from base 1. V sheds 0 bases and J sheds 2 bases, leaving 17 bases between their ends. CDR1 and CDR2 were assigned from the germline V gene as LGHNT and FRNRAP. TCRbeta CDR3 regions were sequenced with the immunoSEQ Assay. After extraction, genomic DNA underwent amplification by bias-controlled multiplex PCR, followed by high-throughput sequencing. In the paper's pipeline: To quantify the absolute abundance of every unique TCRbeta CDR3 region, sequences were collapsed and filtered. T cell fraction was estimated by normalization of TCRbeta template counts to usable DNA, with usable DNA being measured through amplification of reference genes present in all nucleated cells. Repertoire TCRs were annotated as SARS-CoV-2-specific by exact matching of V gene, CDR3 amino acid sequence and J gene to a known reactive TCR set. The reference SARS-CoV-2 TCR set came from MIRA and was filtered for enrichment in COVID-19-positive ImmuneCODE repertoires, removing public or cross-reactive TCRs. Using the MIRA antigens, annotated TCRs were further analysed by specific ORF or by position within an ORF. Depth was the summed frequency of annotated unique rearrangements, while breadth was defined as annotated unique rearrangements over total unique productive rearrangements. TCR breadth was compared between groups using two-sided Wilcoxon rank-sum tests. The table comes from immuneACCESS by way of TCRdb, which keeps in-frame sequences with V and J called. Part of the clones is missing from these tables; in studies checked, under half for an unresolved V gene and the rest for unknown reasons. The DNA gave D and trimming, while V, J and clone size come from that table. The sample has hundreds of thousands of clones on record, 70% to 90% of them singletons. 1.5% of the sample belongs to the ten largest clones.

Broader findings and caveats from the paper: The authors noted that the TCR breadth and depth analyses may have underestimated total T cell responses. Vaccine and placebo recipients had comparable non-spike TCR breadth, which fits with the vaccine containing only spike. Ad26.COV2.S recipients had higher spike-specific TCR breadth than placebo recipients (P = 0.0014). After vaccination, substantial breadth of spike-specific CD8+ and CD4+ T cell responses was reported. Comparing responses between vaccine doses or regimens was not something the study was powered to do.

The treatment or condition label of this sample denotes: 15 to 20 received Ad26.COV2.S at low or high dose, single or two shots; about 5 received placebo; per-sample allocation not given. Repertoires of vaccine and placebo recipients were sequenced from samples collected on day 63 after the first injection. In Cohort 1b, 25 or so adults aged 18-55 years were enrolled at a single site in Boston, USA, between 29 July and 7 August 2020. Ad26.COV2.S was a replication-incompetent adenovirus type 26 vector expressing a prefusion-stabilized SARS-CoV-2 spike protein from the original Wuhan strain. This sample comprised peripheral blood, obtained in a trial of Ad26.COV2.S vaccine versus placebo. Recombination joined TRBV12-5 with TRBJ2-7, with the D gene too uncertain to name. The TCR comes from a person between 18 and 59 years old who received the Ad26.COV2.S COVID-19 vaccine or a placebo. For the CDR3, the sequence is CASGLVLSQLQTYEQYF. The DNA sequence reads TGTGCTAGTGGTTTGGTACTTAGCCAGCTACAAACCTACGAGCAGTACTTC.